This entry features one T cell receptor (beta chain) sequence. The data originate from a study of cytotoxic CD8 clonotypes in ibrutinib-treated CLL. The CDR3 totals 14 residues. Germline V gene sequence: CDR1 KGHSH, CDR2 LQKENI. V gave up 3 bases and J gave up 7 bases, with 12 bases separating them. Sequencing was performed with immunoSEQ multiplex PCR; in TCRdb, only in-frame clones are kept and a portion is missing. The sample has some 98,000 clones; approximately 80% are singletons. The input for sequencing was PBMCs, taken after 12 months of ibrutinib treatment. The chain couples TRBV18 to TRBJ1-4; D might be TRBD1 (6 bases). This TCR came from a human donor with chronic lymphocytic leukemia. CDR3 loop: CASSPQGRSEKLFF. CDR3 coding DNA: TGTGCCAGCTCACCTCAGGGGCGGAGTGAAAAACTGTTTTTT.